Described below is a single TCR beta chain sequence and its context. Its antigen remains unidentified. One base away there is no much larger clone; base qualities are not given. The protocol used for the library was the immunoSEQ multiplex PCR assay. What TCRdb holds here is the immuneACCESS table cut down to in-frame rearrangements. Part of the clones is not present; checked against another copy, under half of the missing clones reflect an unresolved V gene, and the others are unexplained. For this sample there are more than 65,000 clones; around 96% appear just once. Together, the top ten hold about 0.33% of the sample. The CDR3 holds 14 amino acids from the cysteine to the phenylalanine. Only CDR3 DNA is held: 42 bases, read in frame from base 1. For CDR1 and CDR2, the germline V gene lists SGHVS and FQNEAQ. V is clipped by 5 bases and J by 7 bases, and the sequence between their germline boundaries is 17 bases long.

These data belong to a study of technical replicates of blood from a few donors (dated by TCRdb to between 2016 and 2019). Specimen: T cells isolated from PBMCs. This TCR was sampled from a human donor in good health. The sequence joins TRBV7-8 to TRBJ1-1; D gene: possibly TRBD1, on 6 matching bases. In nucleotides, the sequence is TGTGCCAGCAGCACCCTAGGGGGGGGTGATGAAGCTTTCTTT. Its amino acids are CASSTLGGGDEAFF.